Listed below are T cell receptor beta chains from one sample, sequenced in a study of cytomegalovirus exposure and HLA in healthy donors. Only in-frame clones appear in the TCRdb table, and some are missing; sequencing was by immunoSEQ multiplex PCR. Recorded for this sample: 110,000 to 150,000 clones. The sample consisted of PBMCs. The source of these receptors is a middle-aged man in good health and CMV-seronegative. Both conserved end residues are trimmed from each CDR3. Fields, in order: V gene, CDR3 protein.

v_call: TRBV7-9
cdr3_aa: ASSLETGMNTEAF

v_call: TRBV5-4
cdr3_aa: ASRGQGARDTQY

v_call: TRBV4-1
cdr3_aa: ASSPDRGWQEAQY

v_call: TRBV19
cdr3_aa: ASTPLAASGGPLTDTQY

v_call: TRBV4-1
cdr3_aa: ATRMGLAGEFQETQY

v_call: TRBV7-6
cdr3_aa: ASRPRQGGQQY

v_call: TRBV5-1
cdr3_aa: ASSLTGMNTEAF

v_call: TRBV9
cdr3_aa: ASSPGEGGFSYEQY

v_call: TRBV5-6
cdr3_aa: ASTQGFPGNTIY

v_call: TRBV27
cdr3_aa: ASRRQGETQY

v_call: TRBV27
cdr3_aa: ASSFFPNRGPNSPLH

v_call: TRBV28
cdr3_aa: ASSLLQGTNIQY

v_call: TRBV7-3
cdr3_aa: ASSLGQGNTGELF

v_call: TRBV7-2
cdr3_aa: ASSQASAGGF

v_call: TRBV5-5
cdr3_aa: ASSLRSEVAEAF

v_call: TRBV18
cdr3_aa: ASSPLTQTSRGREETQY

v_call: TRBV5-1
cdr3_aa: ASSWDSSNQPQH

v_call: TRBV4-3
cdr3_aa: ASSHAGTGDGNTIY

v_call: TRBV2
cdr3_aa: ASAPGLAGGRNEQF

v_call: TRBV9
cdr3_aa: ASSPQLWADTQY

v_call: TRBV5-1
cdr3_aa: ASSLGRGSYEQY

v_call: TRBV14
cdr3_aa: ASSLKTGAGAGEAF

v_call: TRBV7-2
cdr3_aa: ASSFQGANTEAF

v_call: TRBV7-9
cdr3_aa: ASSLGTGGVEETQY

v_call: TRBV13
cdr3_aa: ASSLEDSHTEAF

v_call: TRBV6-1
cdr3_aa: ASRDRGVETQY

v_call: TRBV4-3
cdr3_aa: ASSPQQGNTGELF

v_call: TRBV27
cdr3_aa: ASSLLVAFGLAGGQSGELF

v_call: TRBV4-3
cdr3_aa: ASSQDQTGTDTQY

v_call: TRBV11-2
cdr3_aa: ASSPQETQY

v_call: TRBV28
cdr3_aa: ASSLHRDRGDGYT

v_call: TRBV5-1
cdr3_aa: ASSFRTGEGYT

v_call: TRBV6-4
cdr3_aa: ASNRTGKNTGELF

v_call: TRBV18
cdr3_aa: ASSQPGQNSYGYT

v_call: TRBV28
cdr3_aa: ASSETSGGAETQY

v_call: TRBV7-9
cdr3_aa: ASSFSGANYGYT

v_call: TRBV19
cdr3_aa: ASSIEGQGYNGYT

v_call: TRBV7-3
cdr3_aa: ASSLLGLGAGDTQY

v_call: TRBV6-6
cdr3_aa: ASRPGQGAYEQY

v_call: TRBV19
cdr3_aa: ASSPQGPYEQY

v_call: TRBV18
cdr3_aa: ASSPGQGDGYT

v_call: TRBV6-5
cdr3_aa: ASSYSRVERTEAF

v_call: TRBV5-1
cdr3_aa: ASSPDRLGSPLH